These T cell receptor beta chains were read from a single sample in a study of blood T cell repertoires in COVID-19. Produced via immunoSEQ multiplex PCR; TCRdb's table is partial and in-frame only. Of about 270,000 clones listed, 89% are singletons. The sequenced sample consisted of PBMCs or T cells enriched from blood (not recorded which). The receptors come from a woman aged 55-69 years who had recovered from COVID-19. The conserved cysteine and the conserved F or W are not part of the CDR3 here. The order of the fields is clone size, V gene, J gene, CDR3 protein. Clone size is shown for a subset of rows, as once, few, many or a class of expanded clone.

>once|TRBV20-1|TRBJ1-1
SASGTVNTEAF
>-|TRBV28|TRBJ1-1
ASSIQGTGENTEAF
>-|TRBV7-3|TRBJ2-5
ASSSQGLVEETQY
>-|TRBV5-1|TRBJ2-5
ASSYGGQETQY
>-|TRBV7-9|TRBJ2-7
ASTPVTSGSYYEQY
>-|TRBV7-2|TRBJ1-5
ASSQSGNQPQH
>-|TRBV18|TRBJ1-1
ASSPRDRFVTEAF
>few|TRBV19|TRBJ1-5
ASSTQGTGQPQH
>-|TRBV5-1|TRBJ2-3
ASSFSSEIDTQY
>-|TRBV5-4|TRBJ2-7
ASSHPGLAGTYEQY
>-|TRBV4-1|TRBJ2-7
ASKEGRDTYEQY